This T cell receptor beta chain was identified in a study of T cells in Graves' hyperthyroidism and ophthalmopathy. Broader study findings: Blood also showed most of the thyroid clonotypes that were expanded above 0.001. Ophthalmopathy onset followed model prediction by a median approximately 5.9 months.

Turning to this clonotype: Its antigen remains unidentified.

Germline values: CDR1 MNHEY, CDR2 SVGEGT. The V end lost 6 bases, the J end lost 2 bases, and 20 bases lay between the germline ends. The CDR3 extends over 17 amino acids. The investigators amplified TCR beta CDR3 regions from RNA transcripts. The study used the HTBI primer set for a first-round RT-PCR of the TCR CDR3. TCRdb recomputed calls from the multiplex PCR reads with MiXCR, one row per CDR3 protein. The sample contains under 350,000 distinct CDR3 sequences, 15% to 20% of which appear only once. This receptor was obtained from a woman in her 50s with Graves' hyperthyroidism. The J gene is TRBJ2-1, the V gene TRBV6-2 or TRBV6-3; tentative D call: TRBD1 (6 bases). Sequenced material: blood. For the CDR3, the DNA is TGTGCCAGCAGGCCACCATCTTACAGGGACCCCTACAATGAGCAGTTCTTC. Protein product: CASRPPSYRDPYNEQFF.